The sample holds many counts of the clone carrying this T cell receptor beta chain. The data are from a study of metastatic and nonmetastatic thyroid tumors. No patient received treatment before thyroid surgery. The CDR3 loop spans 13 amino acids. Trimming stripped 3 bases from V and 2 bases from J, with 7 bases between. The germline V gene has CDR1 SGHNT and CDR2 YENEEA. TCRdb reprocessed the PCR reads via MiXCR. The sample records over 15,000 clones, 23% being singletons. This sequence joins TRBV11-3 and TRBJ1-1, with D hard to call. This TCR was sampled from a female donor with papillary thyroid cancer or a benign thyroid nodule (not recorded which). Some clones in this sample may be carry-over from other donors' samples. Sequencing used tumor tissue. The CDR3 loop reads CASSFQANTEAFF. As DNA, the CDR3 is TGTGCCAGCAGCTTTCAGGCAAACACTGAAGCTTTCTTT.